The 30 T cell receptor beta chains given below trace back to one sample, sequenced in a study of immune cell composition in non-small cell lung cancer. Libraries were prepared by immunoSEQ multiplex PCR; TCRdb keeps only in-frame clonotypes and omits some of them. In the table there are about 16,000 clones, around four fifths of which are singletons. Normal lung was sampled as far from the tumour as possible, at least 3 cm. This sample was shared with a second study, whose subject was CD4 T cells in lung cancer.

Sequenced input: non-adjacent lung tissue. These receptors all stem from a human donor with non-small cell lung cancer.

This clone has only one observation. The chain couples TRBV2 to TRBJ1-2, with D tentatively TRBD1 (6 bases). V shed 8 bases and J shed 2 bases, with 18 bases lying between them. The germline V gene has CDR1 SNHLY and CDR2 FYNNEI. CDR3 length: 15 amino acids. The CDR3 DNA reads TGTGCCAGCGGATACACGACAGGTGCCAACTATGGCTACACCTTC. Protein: CASGYTTGANYGYTF. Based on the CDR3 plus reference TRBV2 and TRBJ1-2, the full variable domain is EPEVTQTPSHQVTQMGQEVILRCVPISNHLYFYWYRQILGQKVEFLVSFYNNEISEKSEIFDDQFSVERPDGSNFTLKIRSTKLEDSAMYFCASGYTTGANYGYTFGSGTRLTVV.

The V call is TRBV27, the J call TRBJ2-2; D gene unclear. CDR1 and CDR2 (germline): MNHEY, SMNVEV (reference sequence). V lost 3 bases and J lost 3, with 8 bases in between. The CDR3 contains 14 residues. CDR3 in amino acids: CASSFPGYTGELFF. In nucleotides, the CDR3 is TGTGCCAGCAGTTTCCCTGGGTACACCGGGGAGCTGTTTTTT.

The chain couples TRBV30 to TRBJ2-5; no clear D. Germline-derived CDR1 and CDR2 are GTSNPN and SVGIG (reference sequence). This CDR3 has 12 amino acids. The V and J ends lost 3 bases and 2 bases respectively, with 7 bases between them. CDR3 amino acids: CAWSWGQETQYF. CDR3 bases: TGTGCCTGGAGCTGGGGACAAGAGACCCAGTACTTC. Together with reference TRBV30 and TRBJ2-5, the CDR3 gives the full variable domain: SQTIHQWPATLVQPVGSPLSLECTVEGTSNPNLYWYRQAAGRGLQLLFYSVGIGQISSEVPQNLSASRPQDRQFILSSKKLLLSDSGFYLCAWSWGQETQYFGPGTRLLVL.

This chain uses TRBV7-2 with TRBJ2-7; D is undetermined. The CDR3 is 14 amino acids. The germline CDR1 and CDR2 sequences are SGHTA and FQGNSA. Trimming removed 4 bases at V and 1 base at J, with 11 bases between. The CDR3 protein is CASSSGLISYEQYF. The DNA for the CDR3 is TGTGCCAGCAGCTCGGGCCTTATTTCCTACGAGCAGTACTTC.

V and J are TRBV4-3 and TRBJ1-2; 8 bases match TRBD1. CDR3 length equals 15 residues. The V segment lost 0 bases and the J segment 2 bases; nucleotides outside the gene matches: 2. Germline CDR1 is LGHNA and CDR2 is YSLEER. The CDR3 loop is CASSQDRGRNYGYTF. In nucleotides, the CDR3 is TGCGCCAGCAGCCAAGACAGGGGGCGCAACTATGGCTACACCTTC.

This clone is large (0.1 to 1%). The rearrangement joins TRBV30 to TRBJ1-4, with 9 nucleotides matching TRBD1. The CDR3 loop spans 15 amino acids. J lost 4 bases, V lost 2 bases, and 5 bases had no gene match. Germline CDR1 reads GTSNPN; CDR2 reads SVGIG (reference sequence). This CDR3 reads CAWSFGTGLNEKLFF. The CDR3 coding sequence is TGTGCCTGGAGTTTTGGGACAGGGCTTAATGAAAAACTGTTTTTT.

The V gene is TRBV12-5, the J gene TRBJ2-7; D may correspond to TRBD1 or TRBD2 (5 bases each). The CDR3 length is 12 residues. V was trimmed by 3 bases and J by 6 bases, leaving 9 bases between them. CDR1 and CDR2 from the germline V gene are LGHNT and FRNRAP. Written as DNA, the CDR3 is TGTGCTAGTGGTTTCCCGAGGGGCGAGCAGTACTTC. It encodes CASGFPRGEQYF.

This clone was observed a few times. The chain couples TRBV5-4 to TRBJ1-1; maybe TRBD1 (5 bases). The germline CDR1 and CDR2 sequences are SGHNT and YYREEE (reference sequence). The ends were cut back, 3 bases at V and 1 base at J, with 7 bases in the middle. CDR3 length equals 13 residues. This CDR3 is CASSSRENTEAFF. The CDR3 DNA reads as TGTGCCAGCAGCTCCAGGGAGAACACTGAAGCTTTCTTT.

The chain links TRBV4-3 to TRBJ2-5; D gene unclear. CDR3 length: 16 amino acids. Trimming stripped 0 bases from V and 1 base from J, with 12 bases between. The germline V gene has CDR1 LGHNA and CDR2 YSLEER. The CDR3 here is CASSQDRATFQETQYF. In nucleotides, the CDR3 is TGCGCCAGCAGCCAAGATAGGGCAACGTTCCAAGAGACCCAGTACTTC.

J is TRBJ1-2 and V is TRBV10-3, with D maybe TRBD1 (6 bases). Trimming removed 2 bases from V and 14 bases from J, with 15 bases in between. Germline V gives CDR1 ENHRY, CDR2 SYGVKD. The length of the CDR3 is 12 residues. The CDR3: CAISETLGGRTF. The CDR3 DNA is TGTGCCATCAGTGAGACCCTAGGGGGGAGAACCTTC.

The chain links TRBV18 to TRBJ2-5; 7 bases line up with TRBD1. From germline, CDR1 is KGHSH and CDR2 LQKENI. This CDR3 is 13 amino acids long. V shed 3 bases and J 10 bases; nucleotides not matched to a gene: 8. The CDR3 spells CASSPGEGGNQYF. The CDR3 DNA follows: TGTGCCAGCTCACCCGGTGAAGGGGGCAACCAGTACTTC.

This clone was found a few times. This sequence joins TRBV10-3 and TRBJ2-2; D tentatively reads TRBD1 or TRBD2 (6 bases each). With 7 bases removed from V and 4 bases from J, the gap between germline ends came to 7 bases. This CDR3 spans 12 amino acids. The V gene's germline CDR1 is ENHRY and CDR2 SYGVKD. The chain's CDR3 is CAIKGGTGELFF. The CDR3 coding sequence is TGTGCCATCAAGGGGGGCACCGGGGAGCTGTTTTTT.

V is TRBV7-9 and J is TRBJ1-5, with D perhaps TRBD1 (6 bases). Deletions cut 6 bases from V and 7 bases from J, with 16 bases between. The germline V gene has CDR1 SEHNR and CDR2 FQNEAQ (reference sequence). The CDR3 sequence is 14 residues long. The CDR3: CASSWAGRGQPQHF. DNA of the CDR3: TGTGCCAGCAGTTGGGCCGGCAGGGGACAGCCCCAGCATTTT.

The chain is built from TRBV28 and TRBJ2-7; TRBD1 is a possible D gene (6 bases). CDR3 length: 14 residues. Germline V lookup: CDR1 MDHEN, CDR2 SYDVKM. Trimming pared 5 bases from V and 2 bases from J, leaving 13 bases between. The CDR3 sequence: CASSPPRGPYEQYF. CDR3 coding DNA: TGTGCCAGCAGTCCACCCAGGGGCCCCTACGAGCAGTACTTC.

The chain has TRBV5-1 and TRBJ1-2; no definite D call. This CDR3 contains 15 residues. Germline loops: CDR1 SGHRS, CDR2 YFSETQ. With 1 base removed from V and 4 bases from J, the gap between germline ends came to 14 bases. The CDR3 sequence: CASSLLGRVGYGYTF. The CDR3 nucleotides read TGCGCCAGCAGCTTGTTAGGTCGAGTCGGCTATGGCTACACCTTC.

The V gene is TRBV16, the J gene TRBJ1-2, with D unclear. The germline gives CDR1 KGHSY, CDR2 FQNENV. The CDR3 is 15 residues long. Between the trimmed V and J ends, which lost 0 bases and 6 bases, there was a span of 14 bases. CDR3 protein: CASSQSFSAADGYTF. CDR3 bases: TGTGCCAGCAGCCAATCATTTTCTGCGGCGGATGGCTACACCTTC.

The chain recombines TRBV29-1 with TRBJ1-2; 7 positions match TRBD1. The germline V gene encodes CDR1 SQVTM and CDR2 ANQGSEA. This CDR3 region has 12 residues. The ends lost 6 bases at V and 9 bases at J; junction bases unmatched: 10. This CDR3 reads CSVLSWTGRYTF. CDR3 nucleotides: TGCAGCGTCCTATCATGGACAGGTCGCTACACCTTC.

The CDR3 nucleotides read TGTGCCAGCAGCTTAGGACACCGGAATGAAAAACTGTTTTTT. Amino acid sequence: CASSLGHRNEKLFF. The chain couples TRBV7-8 to TRBJ1-4; D uncertain. Germline CDR1 reads SGHVS; CDR2 reads FQNEAQ. The V gene lost 1 base and the J gene lost 5 bases, with 8 bases spanning the gap. This CDR3 has 14 residues. Looking up the rest from reference TRBV7-8 and TRBJ1-4 gives the full variable domain: GAGVSQSPRYKVAKRGQDVALRCDPISGHVSLFWYQQALGQGPEFLTYFQNEAQLDKSGLPSDRFFAERPEGSVSTLKIQRTQQEDSAVYLCASSLGHRNEKLFFGSGTQLSVL.

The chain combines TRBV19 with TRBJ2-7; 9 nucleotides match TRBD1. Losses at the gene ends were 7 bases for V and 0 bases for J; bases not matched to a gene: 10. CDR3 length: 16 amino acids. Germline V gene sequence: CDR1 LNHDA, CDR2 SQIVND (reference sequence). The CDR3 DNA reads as TGTGCCAGTACCGTAGGACAGGGGACATTCTCCTACGAGCAGTACTTC. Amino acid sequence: CASTVGQGTFSYEQYF. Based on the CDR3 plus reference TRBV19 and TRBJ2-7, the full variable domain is DGGITQSPKYLFRKEGQNVTLSCEQNLNHDAMYWYRQDPGQGLRLIYYSQIVNDFQKGDIAEGYSVSREKKESFPLTVTSAQKNPTAFYLCASTVGQGTFSYEQYFGPGTRLTVT.

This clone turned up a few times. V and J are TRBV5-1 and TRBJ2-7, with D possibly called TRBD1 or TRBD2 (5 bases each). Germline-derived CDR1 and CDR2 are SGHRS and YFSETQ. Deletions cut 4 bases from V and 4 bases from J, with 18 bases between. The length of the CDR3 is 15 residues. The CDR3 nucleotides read TGCGCCAGCAGCCCGGGCGGCAGGGAGTTATACGAGCAGTACTTC. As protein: CASSPGGRELYEQYF.

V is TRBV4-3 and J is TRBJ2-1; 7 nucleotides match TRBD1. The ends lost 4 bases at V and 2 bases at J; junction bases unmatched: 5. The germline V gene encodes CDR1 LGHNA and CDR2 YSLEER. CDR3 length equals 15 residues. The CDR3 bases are TGCGCCAGCAGCCCCCAGGGGGACACCTACAATGAGCAGTTCTTC. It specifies CASSPQGDTYNEQFF.

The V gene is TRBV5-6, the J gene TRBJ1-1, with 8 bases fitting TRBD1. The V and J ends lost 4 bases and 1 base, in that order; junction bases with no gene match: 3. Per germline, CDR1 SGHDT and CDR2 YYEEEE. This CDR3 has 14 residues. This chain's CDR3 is CASSQGTGNTEAFF. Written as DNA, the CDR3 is TGTGCCAGCAGCCAAGGGACAGGGAACACTGAAGCTTTCTTT.

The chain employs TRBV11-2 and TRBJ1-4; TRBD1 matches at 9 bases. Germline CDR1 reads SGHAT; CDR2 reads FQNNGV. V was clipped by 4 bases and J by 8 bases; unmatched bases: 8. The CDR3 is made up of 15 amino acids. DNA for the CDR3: TGTGCCAGCAGCTCTAACAGGGGGCAAATAGAAAAACTGTTTTTT. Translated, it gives CASSSNRGQIEKLFF.

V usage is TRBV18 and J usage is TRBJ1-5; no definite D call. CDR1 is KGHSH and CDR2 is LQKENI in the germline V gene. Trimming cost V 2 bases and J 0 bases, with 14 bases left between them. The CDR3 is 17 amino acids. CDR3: CASSPNSAANSNQPQHF. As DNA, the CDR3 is TGTGCCAGCTCACCAAACTCGGCGGCTAATAGCAATCAGCCCCAGCATTTT.

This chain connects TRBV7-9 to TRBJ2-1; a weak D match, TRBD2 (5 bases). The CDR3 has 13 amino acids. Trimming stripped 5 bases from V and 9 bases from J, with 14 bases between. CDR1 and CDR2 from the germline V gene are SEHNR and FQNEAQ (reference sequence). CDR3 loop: CASSTQLGSEQFF. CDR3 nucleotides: TGTGCCAGCAGCACCCAACTAGGGTCTGAGCAGTTCTTC.

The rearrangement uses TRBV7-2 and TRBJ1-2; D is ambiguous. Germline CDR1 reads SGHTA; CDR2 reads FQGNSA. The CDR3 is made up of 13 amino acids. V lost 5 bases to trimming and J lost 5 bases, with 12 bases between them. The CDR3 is CASSIMPGYGYTF. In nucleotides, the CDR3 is TGTGCCAGCAGCATTATGCCCGGGTATGGCTACACCTTC.

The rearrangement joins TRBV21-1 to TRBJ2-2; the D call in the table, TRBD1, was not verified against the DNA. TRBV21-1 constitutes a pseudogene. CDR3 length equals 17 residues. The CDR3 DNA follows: TGTGCCAGCAGCGGAGAGGGGCAGGGGGGGAACACCGGGGAGCTGTTTTTT. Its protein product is CASSGEGQGGNTGELFF.

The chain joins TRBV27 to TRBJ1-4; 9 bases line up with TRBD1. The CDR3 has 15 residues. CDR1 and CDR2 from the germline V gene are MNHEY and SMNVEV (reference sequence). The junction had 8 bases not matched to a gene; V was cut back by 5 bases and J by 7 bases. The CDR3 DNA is TGTGCCAGCAGTCCTTGGACAGGGGATGGTGAAAAACTGTTTTTT. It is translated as CASSPWTGDGEKLFF. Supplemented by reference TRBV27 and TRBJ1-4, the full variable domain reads EAQVTQNPRYLITVTGKKLTVTCSQNMNHEYMSWYRQDPGLGLRQIYYSMNVEVTDKGDVPEGYKVSRKEKRNFPLILESPSPNQTSLYFCASSPWTGDGEKLFFGSGTQLSVL.

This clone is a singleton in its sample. As DNA, the CDR3 is TGTGCCAGCCACAGGGGAATCGTCTCCTATAATTCACCCCTCCACTTT. Protein sequence: CASHRGIVSYNSPLHF. V and J are TRBV19 and TRBJ1-6; TRBD1 agrees at 7 bases. The germline V gene has CDR1 LNHDA and CDR2 SQIVND (reference sequence). The CDR3 is 16 residues long. V was clipped by 9 bases and J by 0 bases; unmatched bases: 8.

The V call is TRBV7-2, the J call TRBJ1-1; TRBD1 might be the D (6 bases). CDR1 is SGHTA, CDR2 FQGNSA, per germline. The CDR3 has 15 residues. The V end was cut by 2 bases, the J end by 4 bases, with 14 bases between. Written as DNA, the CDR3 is TGTGCCAGCAGCTTAAGCATGAGGGGGGTCACTGAAGCTTTCTTT. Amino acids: CASSLSMRGVTEAFF.